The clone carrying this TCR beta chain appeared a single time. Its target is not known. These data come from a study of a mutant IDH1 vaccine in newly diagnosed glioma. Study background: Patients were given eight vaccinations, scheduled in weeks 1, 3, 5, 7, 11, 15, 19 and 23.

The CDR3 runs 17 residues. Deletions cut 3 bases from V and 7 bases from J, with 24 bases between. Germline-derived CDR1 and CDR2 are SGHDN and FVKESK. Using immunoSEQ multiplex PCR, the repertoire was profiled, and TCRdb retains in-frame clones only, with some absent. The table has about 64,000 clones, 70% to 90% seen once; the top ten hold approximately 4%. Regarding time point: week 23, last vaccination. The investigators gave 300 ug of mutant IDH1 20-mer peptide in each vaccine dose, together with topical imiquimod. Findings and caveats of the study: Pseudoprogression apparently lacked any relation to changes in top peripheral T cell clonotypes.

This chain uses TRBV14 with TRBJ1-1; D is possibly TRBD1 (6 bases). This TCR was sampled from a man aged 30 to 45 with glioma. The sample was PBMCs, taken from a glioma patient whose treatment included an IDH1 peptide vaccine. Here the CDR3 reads CASSHYPRDLYRVEAFF. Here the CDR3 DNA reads TGTGCCAGCAGCCATTATCCACGAGACTTATACAGGGTTGAAGCTTTCTTT.